The clone carrying this TCR beta chain has a count of ten or more. The data originate from a study of CD8 T cells in ankylosing spondylitis. TCRdb re-called the 5' RACE reads through MiXCR, storing one row per CDR3 protein. The repertoire holds about 130,000 distinct CDR3 sequences, with 9.3% as singletons. The length of the CDR3 is 15 residues. The germline V and J ends were trimmed by 0 bases and 4 bases, with 10 bases remaining between them. The TCR comes from a male donor with ankylosing spondylitis or in good health (not recorded which). Sequencing was done on a sample of blood, either unsorted or a sorted T cell fraction (not recorded which). The V and J genes are TRBV12-3 or TRBV12-4 and TRBJ2-1; TRBD1 is a possible D gene (5 bases). DNA of the CDR3: TGTGCCAGCAGTTTAGCCCAGACAGTTTACAATGAGCAGTTCTTC. Translation gives CASSLAQTVYNEQFF.